This paragraph reports one TCR beta chain. Its antigen is unknown. Method: immunoSEQ multiplex PCR; TCRdb's copy keeps in-frame clones and lacks some. The table lists 110,000 or so clones, about 85% of them singletons. The data originate from a study of identifying expanded T cells in peripheral blood. Overall study findings and caveats: Across healthy donors, higher total template counts meant significantly greater approximately two-week count variance. Over around two and four weeks, about 17 and 20 clones changed, versus around 1.3 between replicates.

This CDR3 has 14 amino acids. Per germline, CDR1 SSHAT and CDR2 FNYEAQ (reference sequence). V was pared by 4 bases and J by 10 bases, with 4 bases of the junction left unmatched. Collection occurred without any documented infections or immune events in donors. Sequencing used blood. This TCR derives from a person between 18 and 75 years old in good health. This sequence joins TRBV7-7 and TRBJ2-1; 13 bases are shared with TRBD2. The DNA of the CDR3 is TGTGCCAGCAGCTCAGGACTAGCGGGAGCCGAGCAGTTCTTC. Its translation: CASSSGLAGAEQFF.